A selection of T cell receptor beta chains follows, all from one sample in a study of identical twins. TCRdb redid the calling of the 5' RACE reads with MiXCR, one entry per CDR3 protein. This sample has about 520,000 distinct CDR3 sequences, with less than 25% found just once. This sample also belongs to another study, concerning T cells expressing NK-cell markers.

Sequenced material: CD4+ T cells sorted from blood. All receptors come from a woman younger than 35 in good health. CDR3s include the opening cysteine and the closing phenylalanine or tryptophan. Fields, in order: V gene, J gene, clone size, D gene, CDR3 protein, CDR3 DNA. The D gene is left open where the match is weak. The size entry is marked missing in some rows and otherwise reads once, few, many or a size class.

TRBV5-6	TRBJ2-2	-	TRBD1	CASSQTGDTGELFF	TGTGCCAGCAGCCAGACAGGGGACACCGGGGAGCTGTTTTTT
TRBV28	TRBJ1-5	few	-	CASSPAAPGRGQPQHF	TGTGCCAGCAGCCCCGCTGCCCCGGGCAGGGGTCAGCCCCAGCATTTT
TRBV12-3/TRBV12-4	TRBJ2-1	-	-	CASSPPTSSYNEQFF	TGTGCCAGCAGCCCCCCTACGAGCTCCTACAATGAGCAGTTCTTC
TRBV7-3	TRBJ1-6	-	-	CASSLTGPGTLNSPLHF	TGTGCCAGCAGCTTAACCGGGCCCGGGACTCTTAATTCACCCCTCCACTTT
TRBV10-1	TRBJ2-4	many	-	CASSESGNNIQYF	TGCGCCAGCAGTGAGTCCGGCAATAACATTCAGTACTTC
TRBV6-5	TRBJ2-1	few	-	CASSYDSRLGNEQFF	TGTGCCAGCAGTTACGACTCCCGATTGGGCAATGAGCAGTTCTTC
TRBV7-7	TRBJ2-2	-	-	CASSSRPGTNTGELFF	TGTGCTAGCAGCTCGAGGCCAGGAACGAACACCGGGGAGCTGTTTTTT
TRBV6-5	TRBJ2-7	-	TRBD1	CASSFAGTGLYEQYF	TGTGCCAGCAGTTTCGCCGGGACAGGGCTGTACGAGCAGTACTTC
TRBV12-3/TRBV12-4	TRBJ2-7	few	-	CASSLLQGSREQYF	TGTGCCAGCAGTTTGTTGCAGGGAAGTCGTGAGCAGTACTTC
TRBV4-2	TRBJ2-7	few	TRBD2	CASSSARSGAYEQYF	TGTGCCAGCAGCAGCGCCAGGAGCGGGGCGTACGAGCAGTACTTC
TRBV4-2	TRBJ2-1	-	-	CASSQDGGVLQFF	TGTGCCAGCAGCCAAGATGGTGGAGTGTTGCAGTTCTTC
TRBV9	TRBJ2-7	once	TRBD2	CASSVVPSAGALHEQYF	TGTGCCAGCAGCGTAGTACCATCGGCGGGAGCCCTCCACGAGCAGTACTTC
TRBV2	TRBJ2-1	-	-	CASYGFLAGAYNEQFF	TGTGCCAGCTACGGCTTCCTGGCGGGGGCATACAATGAGCAGTTCTTC
TRBV7-2	TRBJ2-7	many	-	CASSLKGGPNEQYF	TGTGCCAGCAGCTTGAAGGGAGGTCCCAACGAGCAGTACTTC
TRBV7-6	TRBJ2-1	few	TRBD1	CASSGGTGYLDNEQFF	TGTGCCAGCAGCGGAGGGACAGGGTATTTAGACAATGAGCAGTTCTTC
TRBV7-2	TRBJ1-6	few	-	CASSLQEGGNSPLHF	TGTGCCAGCAGCTTACAGGAAGGGGGTAATTCACCCCTCCACTTT
TRBV18	TRBJ2-7	-	-	CASSPESYEQYF	TGTGCCAGCTCACCTGAGAGCTACGAGCAGTACTTC
TRBV12-3/TRBV12-4	TRBJ1-1	-	-	CASSFKALSTEAFF	TGTGCCAGCAGTTTCAAGGCACTTAGCACTGAAGCTTTCTTT
TRBV12-3/TRBV12-4	TRBJ2-3	-	-	CASSPGRYSTDTQYF	TGTGCCAGCAGTCCAGGCCGCTACAGCACAGATACGCAGTATTTT
TRBV3-1	TRBJ2-1	-	TRBD2	CASSPLLAPGDSEQFF	TGTGCCAGCAGCCCGCTACTAGCGCCGGGCGATTCGGAGCAGTTCTTC
TRBV20-1	TRBJ1-6	few	-	CSARDPQTGNENSPLHF	TGCAGTGCTAGAGATCCCCAGACAGGCAATGAAAATTCACCCCTCCACTTT
TRBV20-1	TRBJ2-1	-	-	CSARVERGGHYNEQFF	TGCAGTGCTAGAGTCGAAAGGGGGGGGCACTACAATGAGCAGTTCTTC
TRBV7-9	TRBJ2-3	-	TRBD1	CASSWGQGPDTQYF	TGTGCCAGCAGCTGGGGACAGGGTCCCGATACGCAGTATTTT
TRBV6-1	TRBJ2-7	few	-	CASKPGFVYEQYF	TGTGCCAGCAAGCCGGGGTTCGTCTACGAGCAGTACTTC
TRBV2	TRBJ2-5	-	-	CASSEGLNLSQYF	TGTGCCAGCAGTGAAGGACTCAACCTTAGCCAGTACTTC
TRBV12-3/TRBV12-4	TRBJ2-1	few	TRBD2	CASTSRGLAGGRSEQFF	TGTGCCAGCACCTCTAGAGGCCTAGCGGGAGGCCGAAGTGAGCAGTTCTTC
TRBV4-2	TRBJ2-5	-	-	CASSVATGKETQYF	TGTGCCAGCAGCGTCGCGACAGGAAAAGAGACCCAGTACTTC
TRBV10-2	TRBJ2-3	few	TRBD2	CACSGLAGSVDTQYF	TGCGCCTGTTCCGGACTAGCGGGGAGTGTCGACACGCAGTATTTT
TRBV12-3/TRBV12-4	TRBJ1-2	few	TRBD1	CASRPTRGLGYTF	TGTGCCAGCAGACCTACCAGGGGGCTTGGCTACACCTTC
TRBV12-3/TRBV12-4	TRBJ1-5	many	-	CASSQVQAQHF	TGTGCCAGCAGCCAAGTTCAGGCCCAGCATTTT
TRBV4-3	TRBJ2-7	few	TRBD2	CASSPTSGNGRQYF	TGCGCCAGCAGCCCTACTAGCGGGAATGGGCGGCAGTACTTC
TRBV20-1	TRBJ2-1	-	-	CSARDRRQGGNEQFF	TGCAGTGCTAGAGATCGGAGGCAGGGAGGCAATGAGCAGTTCTTC
TRBV12-3/TRBV12-4	TRBJ2-7	-	TRBD2	CASSLRTSGDTHYEQYF	TGTGCCAGCAGTTTAAGGACTAGCGGAGATACACACTACGAGCAGTACTTC
TRBV30	TRBJ2-6	-	-	CAWRSTVSGANVLTF	TGTGCCTGGAGGTCTACAGTCTCTGGGGCCAACGTCCTGACTTTC
TRBV20-1	TRBJ2-5	few	-	CSASGAPGTHQETQYF	TGCAGTGCTAGTGGGGCCCCCGGGACCCACCAAGAGACCCAGTACTTC
TRBV7-2	TRBJ2-7	-	-	CATLGGLGGEQYF	TGTGCCACCCTAGGAGGGTTAGGGGGCGAGCAGTACTTC
TRBV18	TRBJ2-5	-	-	CASSPRQTGTSSTRTQYF	TGTGCCAGCTCACCAAGGCAGACCGGGACATCCTCAACAAGGACCCAGTACTTC
TRBV18	TRBJ2-5	once	-	CASSPLTQETQYF	TGTGCCAGCTCACCTCTAACTCAAGAGACCCAGTACTTC
TRBV5-1	TRBJ2-1	-	-	CASSGENYEQFF	TGCGCCAGCAGCGGGGAAAACTACGAGCAGTTCTTC
TRBV5-1	TRBJ2-3	few	-	CASIPDWPQGYTQYF	TGCGCCAGCATCCCCGACTGGCCCCAGGGCTATACGCAGTATTTT
TRBV2	TRBJ2-7	-	-	CASKFNLQYSSYEQYF	TGTGCCAGCAAGTTTAATTTACAGTACAGCTCCTACGAGCAGTACTTC
TRBV20-1	TRBJ2-7	many	-	CSASSRLSGEQYF	TGCAGTGCTAGTAGTAGGTTGTCTGGCGAGCAGTACTTC
TRBV6-6	TRBJ1-2	-	-	CASGTNYGYTF	TGTGCCAGCGGCACCAACTATGGCTACACCTTC
TRBV25-1	TRBJ2-7	-	TRBD2	CASTPGGLNEQYF	TGTGCCAGCACCCCGGGGGGTTTGAACGAGCAGTACTTC
TRBV9	TRBJ2-1	-	TRBD2	CASSARTSGSNEQFF	TGTGCCAGCAGCGCCAGGACTAGCGGGAGCAATGAGCAGTTCTTC
TRBV6-1	TRBJ2-3	once	TRBD1	CASSPRGPLSTDTQYF	TGTGCCAGCAGTCCCAGGGGGCCCCTTAGCACAGATACGCAGTATTTT
TRBV7-9	TRBJ2-7	-	-	CASSSQGGGFYEQYF	TGTGCCAGCAGCTCCCAGGGTGGTGGTTTCTACGAGCAGTACTTC
TRBV20-1	TRBJ2-7	-	-	CSAPRGEINEQYF	TGCAGTGCCCCCAGGGGTGAAATAAACGAGCAGTACTTC